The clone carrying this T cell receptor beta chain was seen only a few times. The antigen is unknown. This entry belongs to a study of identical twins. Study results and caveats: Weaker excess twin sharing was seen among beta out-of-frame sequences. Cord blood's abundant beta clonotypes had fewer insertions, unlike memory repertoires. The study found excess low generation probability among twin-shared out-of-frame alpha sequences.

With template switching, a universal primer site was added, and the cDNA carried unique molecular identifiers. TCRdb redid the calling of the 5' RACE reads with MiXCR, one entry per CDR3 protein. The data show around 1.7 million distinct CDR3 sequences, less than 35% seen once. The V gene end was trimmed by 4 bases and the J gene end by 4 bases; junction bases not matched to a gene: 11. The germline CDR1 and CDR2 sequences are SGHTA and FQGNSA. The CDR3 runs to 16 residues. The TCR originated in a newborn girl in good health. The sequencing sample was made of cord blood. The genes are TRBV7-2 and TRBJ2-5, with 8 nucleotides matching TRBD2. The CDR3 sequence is CASSSPISGNLETQYF. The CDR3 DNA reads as TGTGCCAGCAGCTCCCCCATTAGCGGGAATCTAGAGACCCAGTACTTC.